The T cell receptor (beta chain) under discussion was sequenced for a study of blood T cell repertoires in COVID-19. Across the study: For recovered donors of Cohort 3, there were two negative PCRs, clearance, or symptom resolution.

With 2 bases clipped from V and 4 bases from J, the junction kept 3 bases outside the gene matches. The germline gives CDR1 SGHVS, CDR2 FNYEAQ. The CDR3 has 15 amino acids. Per the authors' pipeline: How many nucleated cells were present was estimated from reference gene primer amplification. Only in-frame clones appear in the TCRdb table, and some are missing; sequencing was by immunoSEQ multiplex PCR. The DNA was the basis for D and trimming; V, J and clone size are from that table. The top ten hold around 2% of the sample, which has 250,000 to 300,000 clones, 70% to 90% seen once. Enrolled through a virtual design, the participants were between roughly 18 and 90 years of age and came from under 30 US areas.

J is TRBJ1-3 and V is TRBV7-6, with TRBD1 identical over 9 bases. Sequencing was carried out using PBMCs or T cells enriched from blood (not recorded which). This sequence originates from a woman aged 60 to 75 in a cohort exposed to, infected with or recovered from COVID-19 (not recorded which). The CDR3 here is CASSLFGQGGNTIYF. In DNA form, the CDR3 reads TGTGCCAGCAGCTTATTCGGACAGGGGGGAAACACCATATATTTT.